Sequencing of this T cell receptor (beta chain) was carried out in a study of T-cell reconstitution after alpha-beta-depleted transplantation in children. Germline V gene sequence: CDR1 WSHSY, CDR2 SAAADI. Trimming removed 5 bases from V and 5 bases from J, with 6 bases in between. This CDR3 has 12 residues. This sample's TCRbeta library carried unique molecular identifier barcodes. MiXCR, run by TCRdb on the PCR reads, gives a single entry per CDR3 protein. The sample yields 250,000 to 350,000 distinct CDR3 sequences, over 20% seen once. About this clonotype: The antigen is undetermined.

Study-wide points: From surviving recipient T cells and thymic progenitors came the high day-60 TCRbeta diversity observed in some patients. Alpha-beta T cells present about two months after transplant were reported to originate from several hundred expanded graft clones. Most T-cell counts and diversity one year after the transplant came from T cells that were newly produced.

The clonotype comes from a male patient aged 10 to 17 who had a stem cell transplant for acute lymphoblastic leukemia, so the T cells may come from the graft donor. The chain employs TRBV10-2 and TRBJ2-2; no reliable D call. This specimen was PBMCs, mostly from graft donor cells, taken 180 days after TCRalphabeta/CD19-depleted stem cell transplant. Here the CDR3 reads CASSSRTGELFF. CDR3 DNA: TGCGCCAGCAGTTCGAGGACCGGGGAGCTGTTTTTT.